This T cell receptor beta chain stems from a study of shared clonotypes between healthy human individuals (dated by TCRdb to the early 2020s). A note on the overall study: The cohort included three men and a couple of women between 18 and 49 years of age. For each donor, CD4 naive and CD4 memory were each given three plates, CD8 naive was given two plates, and CD8 memory was given one plate. Libraries were prepared and TCR repertoires were sequenced by different laboratories using diverse techniques, in order to increase sequencing depth and limit assay-specific biases. Leukapheresis yielded between about 0.85 and 9 billion PBMCs per donor. To estimate repertoire size and how much clonotypes are shared between individuals, the study performed deep sequencing of blood TCR repertoires from a few healthy adults. Study-wide conclusions, independent of this receptor: Estimated clonotype richness was generally larger for naive than for memory subsets. Because the study included only a small number of donors, the genetic and exposure-history diversity represented was limited. Compared with non-shared clonotypes, clonotypes shared by all four sorted-subset donors had higher generation probabilities. Rarefaction of sorted-subset datasets indicated incomplete sequencing despite the large sequencing depth. Pairwise subsampling led to the expectation that sequencing depth would affect the degree of clonotype sharing among donors. Sharing across a few donors was observed for around 5% of naive CD4, over 3% of naive CD8, around 2.5% of memory CD4, and 0.4% of memory CD8 clonotypes. Sampling was restricted to blood, and TCR repertoires in tissues likely differ from the TCR repertoires found in blood.

Using the deep immunoSEQ assay, multiplex PCR amplified TCR CDR3 regions from genomic DNA. Extracted genomic DNA from each cell subset was spread evenly across all wells of several immunoSEQ 96-well plates, with each plate serving as a replicate. For sorted subsets, around 0.2 ug of genomic DNA, equivalent to about 30,000 T cell genomes, went into each replicate PCR. Purified libraries were measured with a Qubit 3.0 fluorometer, size-checked on a Bioanalyzer 2100, and measured again with the KAPA Library Quantification kit. Every immunoSEQ 96-well plate was sequenced on a separate single-read 150-cycle Illumina NextSeq 550 flow cell. In the source study's methods: Because the immunoSEQ output included only junctional sequences and no quality scores, the filtering could not be the same as the filtering used for full-length reads. Sequences were annotated with PyIR, a Python wrapper for IgBLAST v1.9, and V/J genes and CDR3 were assigned using IMGT germline references. Any read was removed if the V/J assignment was weak (E-value above 1e-6), the CDR3 was missing, or the read contained stop codons, out-of-frame junctions, or ambiguous translated residues. V3J clonotypes were defined by identical inferred V gene, J gene, and CDR3 amino acid sequence. Percentage overlap between repertoires was computed as shared unique clonotypes divided by the size of the smaller repertoire. RTK rarefaction, the Chao1 estimator, and Recon v2.1 estimates of unobserved clonotypes were used to assess repertoire richness. Generation probabilities were computed with OLGA for all TCRbeta clonotypes obtained by the gDNA method from a few donors. TCRdb took over this immuneACCESS table, retaining in-frame rearrangements with V and J assigned. Such tables are incomplete; in checked studies, under half of the missing clones stem from an unresolved V gene, and the remainder is unexplained. The D gene and trimming were derived from the DNA, and the V and J assignments and clone size from that table. This sample is represented by 190,000 or so clones; about 93% of them were singletons. Of the sample, more than 0.065% is held by the ten largest clones.

Note on this clone: Its recognized antigen is unknown. No quality values exist for individual bases; no much larger clone is one base distant.

The donors were healthy, HIV-negative adults with no recently reported acute infections or vaccinations. All donors were Caucasian adults living in Nashville, Tennessee, USA. CD4+ T cells were enriched through magnetic negative selection, after which naive cells were positively selected on CD45RA and the remaining negative fraction served as the memory subset. After blood collection by leukapheresis, PBMCs were isolated using Ficoll-Histopaque density gradient centrifugation and then cryopreserved in the vapor phase of liquid nitrogen. Analytical flow cytometry was used to check the purity and quantity of every magnetically sorted T cell population. Genomic DNA was isolated from each sorted fraction and quantified by UV absorbance on a Nanodrop 2000c. Sample: naive CD4+ T cells sorted from blood. Per the publication, the cell subset or site label means: CD45RA+ positively selected. The origin of this receptor is a woman between 25 and 40 years old in good health.

CDR3 region: CASSFASGPTYEQYF. The DNA sequence is given as TGCGCCAGCAGCTTTGCTAGCGGGCCTACCTACGAGCAGTACTTC. This chain joins TRBV5-1 to TRBJ2-7; 8 central bases correspond to TRBD2. Inclusive of the bounding cysteine and phenylalanine, the CDR3 is 15 residues long. CDR3 DNA only is kept here, 45 bases in frame from base 1. The germline V gene sets CDR1 to SGHRS and CDR2 to YFSETQ. Ends trimmed: V by 2 bases, J by 2 bases; bases unmatched to a gene: 6.